This TCR beta chain appears in the sequencing data of a study of CD8 T cells in ankylosing spondylitis. Study observations and caveats: The study looked at matched synovial fluid samples from ankylosing spondylitis patients. Disease-linked clones were reported to be significantly enriched there. Clones linked with disease were CD8+ and fairly uncommon in the peripheral blood.

This clonotype has a count of ten or more. Its antigen remains unidentified. Library preparation for TCR beta used quantitative 5'-RACE with molecular barcodes. TCRdb called the 5' RACE reads again in MiXCR, with one record for every CDR3 protein. The sample lists 30,000 or so distinct CDR3 sequences, 5% to 5.5% occurring once. V lost 0 bases to trimming and J lost 2 bases, with 9 bases between them. The CDR3 covers 15 residues. Looked up from germline, CDR1 is SGDLS and CDR2 is YYNGEE. The TCR sequence derives from a female donor with ankylosing spondylitis or in good health (not recorded which). The sequenced sample was blood, either unsorted or a sorted T cell fraction (not recorded which). The V and J genes are TRBV9 and TRBJ1-3; perhaps TRBD1 as D (5 bases). CDR3 DNA sequence: TGTGCCAGCAGCGTAGGGGGGGAGGCTGGAAACACCATATATTTT. Amino acid sequence: CASSVGGEAGNTIYF.